The 27 T cell receptor beta chains below come from one sample, sequenced in a study of shared T cell receptors in the human thymus. Using immunoSEQ multiplex PCR, the repertoire was profiled, and TCRdb retains in-frame clones only, with some absent. The data show about 660,000 clones, approximately 90% seen once. The same sample was also studied in work on human thymus T cells.

Sequenced material: thymocytes. The receptor source for this set is a boy under two years old with a congenital heart defect.

The V and J genes are TRBV27 and TRBJ2-7, with D perhaps TRBD2 (6 bases). The CDR3 has 13 residues. Germline CDR1 reads MNHEY; CDR2 reads SMNVEV (reference sequence). Between the trimmed V and J ends, which lost 6 bases and 2 bases, there was a span of 11 bases. For the CDR3, the DNA is TGTGCCAGCAGAGTTTGGGGGGCCTACGAGCAGTACTTC. Translation: CASRVWGAYEQYF.

The rearrangement uses TRBV27 and TRBJ2-7; tentative D call: TRBD2 (5 bases). The V gene's germline CDR1 is MNHEY and CDR2 SMNVEV (reference sequence). This CDR3 is 17 amino acids long. The V end lost 7 bases, the J end lost 3 bases, and 25 bases lay between the germline ends. As DNA, the CDR3 is TGTGCCAGCACCAAACGGGGAACCTATCCGGTTGGCTACGAGCAGTACTTC. Its translation: CASTKRGTYPVGYEQYF.

The chain combines TRBV11-2 with TRBJ2-7; 9 nucleotides align to TRBD2. Germline V gives CDR1 SGHAT, CDR2 FQNNGV. The V gene end was trimmed by 5 bases and the J gene end by 4 bases; junction bases not matched to a gene: 12. The CDR3 is made up of 16 amino acids. CDR3 protein: CASSPLPSGRSYEQYF. Here the CDR3 DNA reads TGTGCCAGCAGCCCCTTGCCGAGCGGGAGGTCATACGAGCAGTACTTC.

This chain links TRBV9 with TRBJ2-3, with 7 bases fitting TRBD2. V was pared by 2 bases and J by 1 base, with 4 bases of the junction left unmatched. CDR1 is SGDLS and CDR2 is YYNGEE in the germline V gene. The length of the CDR3 is 15 residues. CDR3 residues: CASSVFREGTDTQYF. The CDR3 nucleotides are TGTGCCAGCAGCGTCTTCCGGGAGGGCACAGATACGCAGTATTTT.

The V gene is TRBV30, the J gene TRBJ2-1; D might be TRBD2 (6 bases). This CDR3 has 17 amino acids. Trimming left V 5 bases short and J 0 bases short, with 20 bases between. CDR1 and CDR2 from the germline V gene are GTSNPN and SVGIG (reference sequence). The CDR3 DNA reads as TGTGCCTGGTCGTTGAGGGCGGGGCCGAGCTCCTACAATGAGCAGTTCTTC. It translates to CAWSLRAGPSSYNEQFF.

The chain combines TRBV13 with TRBJ1-3; the D is unclear. V shed 5 bases and J shed 3 bases, with 11 bases lying between them. Per the germline V gene, CDR1 is PRHDT and CDR2 is FYEKMQ (reference sequence). The CDR3 loop spans 14 amino acids. The CDR3 protein is CASSPSRGGNTIYF. In DNA form, the CDR3 reads TGTGCCAGCAGCCCCTCCCGGGGTGGAAACACCATATATTTT.

The chain links TRBV30 to TRBJ2-7; TRBD2 agrees at 14 bases. Germline CDR1 is GTSNPN and CDR2 is SVGIG (reference sequence). CDR3 length: 17 residues. V shed 0 bases, J shed 5 bases, and the junction held 9 bases outside the gene matches. The CDR3 DNA sequence: TGTGCCTGGAGTGTCTCCGGGACTAGCGGGAGACAGGACGAGCAGTACTTC. Translation gives CAWSVSGTSGRQDEQYF.

The chain links TRBV5-4 to TRBJ1-2; D might be TRBD1 (5 bases). Trimming cost V 9 bases and J 4 bases, with 22 bases left between them. Germline loops: CDR1 SGHNT, CDR2 YYREEE (reference sequence). CDR3 length: 15 residues. DNA for the CDR3: TGTGCCAACTCCTTAGACCAGGGTCTGGTCTATGGCTACACCTTC. It encodes CANSLDQGLVYGYTF.

The rearrangement links TRBV2 to TRBJ2-1; TRBD1 aligns across 8 bases. This CDR3 region has 14 residues. In germline, CDR1 is SNHLY, CDR2 FYNNEI. The V gene end was trimmed by 3 bases and the J gene end by 6 bases; junction bases not matched to a gene: 4. The CDR3 DNA sequence: TGTGCCAGCAGTGATTGGACAGGGACCAATGAGCAGTTCTTC. Its protein product is CASSDWTGTNEQFF.

This chain links TRBV23-1 with TRBJ2-7, with 9 bases lining up with TRBD2. TRBV23-1 is an ORF; its function is uncertain. V was pared by 1 base and J by 2 bases, with 21 bases of the junction left unmatched. The CDR3 has 21 amino acids. The CDR3 is CASSQFPSTSGTKEGPYEQYF. The CDR3 DNA reads as TGCGCCAGCAGTCAATTTCCCTCGACTAGCGGAACCAAAGAGGGCCCCTACGAGCAGTACTTC.

The chain has TRBV12-5 and TRBJ2-7; TRBD2 might be the D (6 bases). The germline V gene has CDR1 LGHNT and CDR2 FRNRAP. The CDR3 sequence is 14 residues long. V lost 6 bases and J lost 2, with 14 bases in between. This chain's CDR3 is CASGRSGEPYEQYF. In nucleotides, the CDR3 is TGTGCTAGTGGCCGGTCGGGGGAGCCCTACGAGCAGTACTTC.

This clone was seen a single time. The chain joins TRBV10-3 to TRBJ2-1; D possibly corresponds to TRBD1 (6 bases). The CDR3 consists of 15 residues. Germline CDR1 ENHRY, CDR2 SYGVKD. Deletions cut 6 bases from V and 3 bases from J, with 15 bases between. The CDR3 reads CAISPGQPNYNEQFF. DNA for the CDR3: TGTGCCATCAGCCCGGGACAACCTAACTACAATGAGCAGTTCTTC.

The V gene is TRBV29-1, the J gene TRBJ2-7; 12 positions match TRBD2. The ends lost 4 bases at V and 5 bases at J; junction bases unmatched: 3. The CDR3 runs to 13 residues. Germline CDR1 is SQVTM and CDR2 is ANQGSEA. CDR3 DNA: TGCAGCGTTGGGACTAGCGGGAAAAACGAGCAGTACTTC. This sequence encodes CSVGTSGKNEQYF.

The rearrangement joins TRBV6-5 to TRBJ1-2; 8 bases match TRBD1. CDR3 size: 16 residues. V was pared by 4 bases and J by 6 bases, with 13 bases of the junction left unmatched. Germline loops: CDR1 MNHEY, CDR2 SVGAGI. CDR3 DNA sequence: TGTGCCAGCAGTTCGGGAACTGACAGGGGTTGGGATGGCTACACCTTC. Encoded protein: CASSSGTDRGWDGYTF.

CDR3 sequence (DNA): TGTGCCAGCAGTTTAACCCGGACAGGGCTCGTCTTCCCCTACGAGCAGTACTTC. The encoded protein is CASSLTRTGLVFPYEQYF. The gene calls are TRBV27 and TRBJ2-7, with 8 positions matching TRBD1. With V trimmed by 2 bases and J by 2 bases, 14 bases remained unmatched. Germline CDR1 and CDR2: MNHEY and SMNVEV (reference sequence). The CDR3 is 18 amino acids.

V usage is TRBV5-6 and J usage is TRBJ2-5, with D uncertain. The J call may not be correct, given that the DNA end is closer to TRBJ2-7. The CDR3 covers 12 residues. CDR1 is SGHDT and CDR2 is YYEEEE in the germline V gene. In DNA form, the CDR3 reads TGTGCCAGCAGCTTGGCAGGACACGAGCAGTACTTC. It codes for CASSLAGHEQYF.

The chain has TRBV11-3 and TRBJ2-5; 10 bases map to TRBD2. CDR1 is SGHNT, CDR2 YENEEA, per germline. The CDR3 length is 16 residues. V trimming: 5 bases; J trimming: 2 bases; junction bases outside the gene matches: 8. CDR3 bases: TGTGCCAGCAGCCCCACCGGGACTAGCGATCAAGAGACCCAGTACTTC. This encodes CASSPTGTSDQETQYF.

The chain uses TRBV9 and TRBJ2-5; D is perhaps TRBD1 (5 bases). Trimming took off 3 bases at V and 0 bases at J, with 9 bases between the two ends. This CDR3 comprises 14 residues. Germline V gene sequence: CDR1 SGDLS, CDR2 YYNGEE. The CDR3 DNA reads as TGTGCCAGCAGCGGAACAGGTTACCAAGAGACCCAGTACTTC. As protein: CASSGTGYQETQYF.

The chain uses TRBV4-3 and TRBJ1-1; D unclear. The V end was cut by 0 bases, the J end by 10 bases, with 21 bases between. The V gene's germline CDR1 is LGHNA and CDR2 YSLEER. CDR3 length: 16 amino acids. The CDR3 loop reads CASSQEREPLGPRAFF. CDR3 DNA: TGCGCCAGCAGCCAAGAACGGGAGCCACTAGGGCCTCGAGCTTTCTTT.

V is TRBV19 and J is TRBJ1-4; D is perhaps TRBD1 (5 bases). The V gene lost 7 bases and the J gene lost 3 bases, with 9 bases spanning the gap. In germline, CDR1 is LNHDA, CDR2 SQIVND (reference sequence). There are 13 residues in the CDR3. CDR3 sequence reads: CASMAGPNEKLFF. DNA of the CDR3: TGTGCCAGTATGGCAGGGCCTAATGAAAAACTGTTTTTT.

The gene calls are TRBV27 and TRBJ2-7, with a weak D call TRBD2 (6 bases). Trimming shortened V by 5 bases and J by 2 bases, and 16 bases separated the two germline ends. CDR3 length equals 15 residues. CDR1 and CDR2 (germline): MNHEY, SMNVEV (reference sequence). The chain's CDR3 is CASSPFLAGTYEQYF. For the CDR3, the DNA is TGTGCCAGCAGTCCCTTTCTGGCGGGGACCTACGAGCAGTACTTC.

Notes on this clone: Mismatch with germline at one junction end may stem from a read error. The chain employs TRBV28 and TRBJ1-5; a weak D match, TRBD1 (5 bases). From germline, CDR1 is MDHEN and CDR2 SYDVKM. This CDR3 contains 17 residues. CDR3 bases: TGTGCCAGCAGTAACACCCAGGGAGCTCAGCCCCAGGAGGGCCCGGCATTT. Translation gives CASSNTQGAQPQEGPAF.

With regard to this clone: The identical CDR3 is also encoded by other nucleotide sequences in the sample. The chain uses TRBV19 and TRBJ1-5, with a possible D match to TRBD1 (6 bases). This CDR3 has 13 residues. Trimming left V 3 bases short and J 6 bases short, with 9 bases between. Germline loops: CDR1 LNHDA, CDR2 SQIVND (reference sequence). This chain's CDR3 is CASSIARGQPQHF. The DNA for the CDR3 is TGTGCCAGTAGTATCGCCAGGGGTCAGCCCCAGCATTTT.

This rearrangement joins TRBV27 to TRBJ1-1, with TRBD1 as a possible D gene (5 bases). Germline V lookup: CDR1 MNHEY, CDR2 SMNVEV (reference sequence). The CDR3 length is 13 residues. Between the trimmed V and J ends, which lost 6 bases and 5 bases, there was a span of 13 bases. The CDR3 DNA sequence: TGTGCCAGCAGGGGGGGGAGGGAAACTGAAGCTTTCTTT. It specifies CASRGGRETEAFF.

The rearrangement uses TRBV7-9 and TRBJ2-7, with 11 bases matching TRBD2. This CDR3 region has 17 residues. Germline assignment: CDR1 SEHNR and CDR2 FQNEAQ (reference sequence). V was pared by 3 bases and J by 2 bases, with 9 bases of the junction left unmatched. For the CDR3, the DNA is TGTGCCAGCAGCTTCGACTCACTAGCGGGAGCCCCCTACGAGCAGTACTTC. This gives the protein CASSFDSLAGAPYEQYF.

The V gene is TRBV5-6, the J gene TRBJ2-1; a weak D match, TRBD2 (7 bases). Trimming left V 6 bases short and J 2 bases short, with 18 bases between. The CDR3 has 16 residues. CDR1 SGHDT and CDR2 YYEEEE come from the germline V gene. As DNA, the CDR3 is TGTGCCAGCACCCCGAGGGGGGGCGTACCCTACAATGAGCAGTTCTTC. As protein: CASTPRGGVPYNEQFF.

This clone has only one observation. The chain links TRBV9 to TRBJ1-2; D is possibly TRBD1 (6 bases). Germline V CDR1 and CDR2: SGDLS, YYNGEE. The germline V and J ends were trimmed by 3 bases and 8 bases, with 17 bases remaining between them. This CDR3 is 14 amino acids long. In DNA, the CDR3 is TGTGCCAGCAGCGAGTCCGCAGGGGCGGAGGGCTACACCTTC. It yields the protein CASSESAGAEGYTF.